This T cell receptor beta chain was profiled in a study of OX40 agonist ivuxolimab in advanced cancers. Germline loops: CDR1 KGHSH, CDR2 LQKENI. V lost 3 bases to trimming and J lost 2 bases, with 10 bases between them. The CDR3 spans 14 residues. The data were produced by immunoSEQ multiplex PCR, yet TCRdb's version contains in-frame clones alone and is incomplete. The sample lists 20,000 or so clones, under 90% occurring once. Peripheral blood came from all dose cohorts at three timepoints. V and J are TRBV18 and TRBJ1-2; no clear D gene. The sequence derives from an adult with an advanced solid tumor such as melanoma, head and neck, liver or kidney cancer. The sample was CD4+ or CD8+ T cells sorted from blood, taken in a trial of the OX40 agonist ivuxolimab. CDR3 residues: CASSPLATNYGYTF. The DNA for the CDR3 is TGTGCCAGCTCACCTTTAGCGACCAACTATGGCTACACCTTC.